This TCR beta chain was identified in a study of identical twins. Template switching introduced a universal primer site, and the cDNA bore unique molecular identifiers. TCRdb re-called the 5' RACE reads with MiXCR, one entry per CDR3 protein. The sample consists of more than 1.5 million distinct CDR3 sequences, around 33% of them appearing once. Study-level points and caveats: Low generation probability was overrepresented in out-of-frame alpha sequences shared by twins. Part of the zero-insertion signal could reflect confounding by invariant MAIT and iNKT cells.

Every donor was a healthy Caucasian. CDR1 is SEHNR, CDR2 FQNEAQ, per germline (reference sequence). V was pared by 1 base and J by 2 bases, with 12 bases between. This CDR3 contains 16 residues. This clonotype was seen a handful of times. Its specificity is unknown. This clonotype was obtained from a newborn girl in good health. Sequencing was performed on cord blood. The genes are TRBV7-9 and TRBJ2-1, with a tentative D call TRBD2 (6 bases). The CDR3 sequence: CASSLGWRGTYNEQFF. In DNA form, the CDR3 reads TGTGCCAGCAGCTTAGGGTGGCGGGGCACCTACAATGAGCAGTTCTTC.